The 5 T cell receptor beta chains listed next were all sequenced from one sample in a study of cytomegalovirus exposure and HLA in healthy donors. 13 Jbeta primers and 60 Vbeta primers were used for the PCR. Sequencing used immunoSEQ multiplex PCR; TCRdb keeps in-frame clones, though not all of them. The sample lists roughly 150,000 clones; roughly 68% were seen once. The sequencing sample was made of PBMCs. Receptor source: a man aged 25-45 years in good health and CMV-seropositive.

The count of this clone is one. This chain links TRBV6-4 with TRBJ2-7, with 8 bases identical to TRBD2. Germline CDR1 MRHNA, CDR2 SNTAGT. This CDR3 has 14 amino acids. V dropped 6 bases and J dropped 4; count of bases not matched to a gene: 8. The CDR3 region is CASSEIAGSYEQYF. The CDR3 bases are TGTGCCAGCAGCGAGATAGCGGGATCGTACGAGCAGTACTTC.

The chain carries TRBV7-6 and TRBJ2-3; D might be TRBD2 (6 bases). Germline CDR1 and CDR2: SGHVS and FNYEAQ. The CDR3 is 18 residues long. The ends were cut back, 1 base at V and 6 bases at J, with 23 bases in the middle. As DNA, the CDR3 is TGTGCCAGCAGCTTAGTGGCCCCCGGACTATCTCGAGTCGATACGCAGTATTTT. Translated, it gives CASSLVAPGLSRVDTQYF.

This sequence joins TRBV18 and TRBJ1-2, with TRBD1 matching 9 bases. The CDR3 contains 15 residues. CDR1 is KGHSH and CDR2 is LQKENI in the germline V gene. With V trimmed by 6 bases and J by 6 bases, 11 bases remained unmatched. The CDR3 is CASSTTGQGVDGYTF. In DNA form, the CDR3 reads TGTGCCAGCTCTACGACGGGACAGGGAGTAGATGGCTACACCTTC. Filled out from reference TRBV18 and TRBJ1-2, the complete variable domain reads NAGVMQNPRHLVRRRGQEARLRCSPMKGHSHVYWYRQLPEEGLKFMVYLQKENIIDESGMPKERFSAEFPKEGPSILRIQQVVRGDSAAYFCASSTTGQGVDGYTFGSGTRLTVV.

V and J are TRBV5-8 and TRBJ2-3, with 8 bases that match TRBD2. The germline CDR1 and CDR2 sequences are SGHTS and YDEGEE. V shed 5 bases and J 0 bases; nucleotides not matched to a gene: 5. The length of the CDR3 is 15 residues. The CDR3 DNA sequence: TGTGCCAGCAGACTTAGCGGGGCTAGCACAGATACGCAGTATTTT. This gives the protein CASRLSGASTDTQYF. The full variable domain, with the rest looked up from reference TRBV5-8 and TRBJ2-3, is EAGVTQSPTHLIKTRGQQATLRCSPISGHTSVYWYQQALGLGLQFLLWYDEGEERNRGNFPPRFSGRQFPNYSSELNVNALELEDSALYLCASRLSGASTDTQYFGPGTRLTVL.

The chain carries TRBV7-9 and TRBJ1-3, with TRBD1 as a possible D gene (5 bases). With 4 bases removed from V and 0 bases from J, the gap between germline ends came to 13 bases. CDR1 is SEHNR, CDR2 FQNEAQ, per germline (reference sequence). The CDR3 contains 16 residues. The CDR3 bases are TGTGCCAGCAGCTCAAGGGGCGGCATCTCTGGAAACACCATATATTTT. This sequence encodes CASSSRGGISGNTIYF.